The next 21 T cell receptor beta chains were all read from a single sample in a study of T cell changes during pregnancy in multiple sclerosis. The table came from immunoSEQ multiplex PCR; TCRdb's copy has only in-frame clones and leaves some out. The sample records about 12,000 clones, 90% to 95% being singletons. Specimen: CD4+ T cells from peripheral blood mononuclear cells, collected before pregnancy. The receptors derive from a female donor with multiple sclerosis, enrolled in a pregnancy study.

The V and J genes are TRBV7-2 and TRBJ2-2, with 7 bases that match TRBD2. Per germline, CDR1 SGHTA and CDR2 FQGNSA. The ends lost 0 bases at V and 6 bases at J; junction bases unmatched: 4. The CDR3 loop spans 15 amino acids. CDR3 DNA sequence: TGTGCCAGCAGCTTAGCGGGGGGAGGGGCCGGGGAGCTGTTTTTT. Translating it yields CASSLAGGGAGELFF.

The genes are TRBV14 and TRBJ2-1; D unresolved. Germline V gene lookup returns CDR1 SGHDN and CDR2 FVKESK. This CDR3 contains 13 residues. Trimming took 4 bases from V and 10 from J, leaving 14 bases between them. The DNA of the CDR3 is TGTGCCAGCAGCCTGACCCTGGCTAGAGAGCAGTTCTTC. It translates to CASSLTLAREQFF.

The chain carries TRBV4-1 and TRBJ1-4, with 8 nucleotides matching TRBD1. The V gene's germline CDR1 is MGHRA and CDR2 YSYEKL. The junction had 4 bases not matched to a gene; V was cut back by 4 bases and J by 3 bases. CDR3 length equals 15 residues. CDR3 DNA: TGCGCCAGCAGCCTCCGGGACAGGCCTAATGAAAAACTGTTTTTT. Translated: CASSLRDRPNEKLFF.

This chain joins TRBV5-1 and TRBJ1-1; no reliable D call. The germline V and J ends were trimmed by 2 bases and 0 bases, with 20 bases remaining between them. This CDR3 is built from 18 residues. Germline V gene sequence: CDR1 SGHRS, CDR2 YFSETQ. CDR3 protein: CASSFMLRTTVMNTEAFF. In DNA form, the CDR3 reads TGCGCCAGCAGCTTCATGCTTCGTACGACTGTTATGAACACTGAAGCTTTCTTT.

This chain connects TRBV19 to TRBJ2-7; possibly TRBD1 for D (5 bases). There are 13 residues in the CDR3. The germline V gene has CDR1 LNHDA and CDR2 SQIVND (reference sequence). Trimming took 5 bases from V and 4 from J, leaving 12 bases between them. The CDR3 bases are TGTGCCAGTAGTGGGGCCCCGATTTACGAGCAGTACTTC. It specifies CASSGAPIYEQYF.

The chain is built from TRBV9 and TRBJ2-3, with 8 nucleotides matching TRBD2. Germline V lookup: CDR1 SGDLS, CDR2 YYNGEE. The CDR3 consists of 16 residues. J was trimmed by 1 base and V by 0 bases; bases with no gene match: 4. This CDR3 is CASSVESGGGTDTQYF. The DNA of the CDR3 is TGTGCCAGCAGCGTAGAGAGCGGGGGTGGCACAGATACGCAGTATTTT. Combining the CDR3 with reference TRBV9 and TRBJ2-3 gives the whole variable domain DSGVTQTPKHLITATGQRVTLRCSPRSGDLSVYWYQQSLDQGLQFLIQYYNGEERAKGNILERFSAQQFPDLHSELNLSSLELGDSALYFCASSVESGGGTDTQYFGPGTRLTVL.

The chain links TRBV9 to TRBJ2-4, with 7 bases lining up with TRBD1. Per the germline V gene, CDR1 is SGDLS and CDR2 is YYNGEE. This CDR3 spans 19 amino acids. Unmatched junction bases numbered 16, after V lost 4 bases and J lost 0 bases. In nucleotides, the CDR3 is TGTGCCAGCAGCTCCTGGGACAGCGGTAATTTGGAAGCCAAAAACATTCAGTACTTC. This encodes CASSSWDSGNLEAKNIQYF.

The chain joins TRBV14 to TRBJ1-6, with no clear D. From germline, CDR1 is SGHDN and CDR2 FVKESK. The CDR3 sequence is 18 residues long. V dropped 1 base and J dropped 5 bases, with 18 bases sitting between them. This CDR3 reads CASSQAGFRGKDNSPLHF. CDR3 bases: TGTGCCAGCAGCCAAGCGGGTTTCCGCGGCAAAGATAATTCACCCCTCCACTTT.

The V gene is TRBV14, the J gene TRBJ2-5; 11 positions agree with TRBD2. This CDR3 comprises 16 residues. V lost 4 bases to trimming and J lost 5 bases; unmatched junction nucleotides: 9. Germline CDR1 is SGHDN and CDR2 is FVKESK. The CDR3 sequence: CASSRSGGAVTETQYF. Here the CDR3 DNA reads TGTGCCAGCAGCCGTAGCGGGGGGGCTGTCACGGAGACCCAGTACTTC.

V gene TRBV5-8 combines with J gene TRBJ1-2, with D possibly matching TRBD1 (5 bases). Germline values: CDR1 SGHTS, CDR2 YDEGEE. The CDR3 loop spans 12 amino acids. Trimming took 6 bases from V and 3 from J, leaving 9 bases between them. CDR3 DNA sequence: TGTGCCAGCAACCGGGGGGACTATGGCTACACCTTC. This codes for CASNRGDYGYTF.

This chain joins TRBV5-6 and TRBJ2-2, with TRBD2 matching 12 bases. CDR1 is SGHDT and CDR2 is YYEEEE in the germline V gene. The CDR3 sequence is 17 residues long. J lost 6 bases, V lost 4 bases, and 10 bases had no gene match. The CDR3 region is CASSDLTSGGIAGELFF. CDR3 DNA sequence: TGTGCCAGCAGCGATCTAACTAGCGGGGGGATTGCCGGGGAGCTGTTTTTT.

V and J are TRBV6-1 and TRBJ1-2; 7 bases are shared with TRBD1. V was pared by 2 bases and J by 11 bases, with 11 bases of the junction left unmatched. CDR1 MNHNS and CDR2 SASEGT come from the germline V gene. There are 14 residues in the CDR3. CDR3 in DNA: TGTGCCAGCAGTGAAATCAAGACAGGGAGTGGGTACACCTTC. It is translated as CASSEIKTGSGYTF.

With respect to this clone: The junction and the germline gene differ at one end; a read error may be behind it. V is TRBV7-3 and J is TRBJ2-1; no clear D gene. This CDR3 comprises 15 residues. CDR1 and CDR2 from the germline V gene are SGHTA and FQGTGA. Written as DNA, the CDR3 is TGTGCCAGCAGCTTAACACCCTATAGCTACGATGAGCAGTTCTTC. Its translation: CASSLTPYSYDEQFF.

The table lists this clone with a count of one. The rearrangement joins TRBV5-1 to TRBJ2-5; 10 bases fit TRBD2. This CDR3 is 15 amino acids long. Unmatched junction bases numbered 3, after V lost 3 bases and J lost 1 base. Germline V gene sequence: CDR1 SGHRS, CDR2 YFSETQ. The CDR3 nucleotides read TGCGCCAGCAGCTCCGGACTAGCGGTCCAAGAGACCCAGTACTTC. Its protein is CASSSGLAVQETQYF.

The chain uses TRBV7-9 and TRBJ2-2; no clear D. V lost 1 base and J lost 3, with 6 bases in between. CDR1 and CDR2 from the germline V gene are SEHNR and FQNEAQ (reference sequence). CDR3 length equals 14 residues. In nucleotides, the CDR3 is TGTGCCAGCAGCTTAGACAGATACACCGGGGAGCTGTTTTTT. Encoded protein: CASSLDRYTGELFF.

The chain joins TRBV2 to TRBJ1-3; D not certain. The CDR3 spans 15 residues. Germline V CDR1 and CDR2: SNHLY, FYNNEI. V was pared by 6 bases and J by 0 bases, with 12 bases between. The CDR3 region is CASSTDRSSGNTIYF. CDR3 in DNA: TGTGCCAGCAGCACCGACCGGAGCTCTGGAAACACCATATATTTT.

The chain is built from TRBV19 and TRBJ1-2; D is perhaps TRBD1 (5 bases). V was cut by 11 bases and J by 2 bases, with 12 bases left in between. From germline, CDR1 is LNHDA and CDR2 SQIVND (reference sequence). The CDR3 is made up of 12 amino acids. CDR3 loop: CAGWGENYGYTF. CDR3 DNA sequence: TGTGCCGGTTGGGGGGAGAACTATGGCTACACCTTC.

V usage is TRBV9 and J usage is TRBJ2-5, with D possibly matching TRBD2 (6 bases). This CDR3 comprises 15 residues. CDR1 is SGDLS and CDR2 is YYNGEE in the germline V gene. V gave up 4 bases and J gave up 5 bases, with 18 bases separating them. The CDR3 sequence is CASSPTGGRDETQYF. CDR3 DNA sequence: TGTGCCAGCAGCCCCACCGGGGGAAGGGACGAGACCCAGTACTTC.

This rearrangement joins TRBV5-1 to TRBJ1-1; D is possibly TRBD1 (5 bases). The V gene lost 4 bases and the J gene lost 8 bases, with 9 bases spanning the gap. The CDR3 spans 11 residues. Germline CDR1 and CDR2: SGHRS and YFSETQ. The chain's CDR3 is CASSPGAEAFF. The CDR3 nucleotides read TGCGCCAGCAGCCCTGGGGCCGAAGCTTTCTTT.

J is TRBJ1-2 and V is TRBV4-1, with 8 nucleotides matching TRBD1. Germline lookup yields CDR1 MGHRA and CDR2 YSYEKL. The CDR3 has 15 amino acids. The junction had 8 bases not matched to a gene; V was cut back by 1 base and J by 7 bases. The CDR3 region has the DNA TGCGCCAGCAGCCAAGTTCAGGGGGCGGGAGTTGGCTACACCTTC. It is translated as CASSQVQGAGVGYTF.

V gene TRBV7-9 combines with J gene TRBJ1-2; 11 nucleotides align to TRBD1. The J segment lost 8 bases and the V segment lost 6 bases, leaving 8 bases of the junction unmatched. Germline V gene data show CDR1 as SEHNR and CDR2 as FQNEAQ (reference sequence). The CDR3 length is 14 residues. Here the CDR3 DNA reads TGTGCCAGCAGTCCTACCGGGACAGGGGGGGGCTACACCTTC. Translated: CASSPTGTGGGYTF.